This T cell receptor (beta chain) was recovered during a study of shared clonotypes between healthy human individuals. Study context: The plates for each donor numbered three CD4 naive, three CD4 memory, two CD8 naive and one CD8 memory. Study conclusions and caveats: Sample collection involved blood only; tissue repertoires are likely different.

Positively selected for CCR7, the CD45RO-negative cells used as naive CD8 cells excluded terminally differentiated effector memory CD45RA+ cells. The CDR3 runs to 16 residues. V trimming: 5 bases; J trimming: 2 bases; junction bases outside the gene matches: 10. CDR1 and CDR2 (germline): LNHNV, YYDKDF (reference sequence). Template for every sorted-subset replicate PCR totaled around 210 ng DNA, roughly 30,000 T cell genomes. Here immunoSEQ multiplex PCR was the method, and the copy in TCRdb shows in-frame clones only, minus some. The sample consists of about 2.1 million clones, just over 90% of them appearing once. As concerns this clone: Its antigen is not known.

The TCR comes from a man younger than 35 in good health. Some clones in this sample may be carry-over from other donors' samples. The chain has TRBV15 and TRBJ2-3, with TRBD1 matching over 7 bases. The material sequenced was naive CD8+ T cells from PBMCs. The CDR3 DNA sequence: TGTGCCACCAGCGCTTTTTCCGGGACAGTCACAGATACGCAGTATTTT. The encoded protein is CATSAFSGTVTDTQYF.